These 22 T cell receptor beta chains share one sample of origin, sequenced in a study of T cell responses to AZD1222 COVID-19 vaccine (dated by TCRdb to the early 2020s). Libraries were built with the immunoSEQ multiplex PCR assay. Imported from immuneACCESS, the table was reduced by TCRdb to in-frame sequences with V and J called. These copies leave out some clones; in studies compared against another copy, an unresolved V gene accounts for under half, and the cause of the remainder is not known. This sample holds about 76,000 clones; 70% to 80% were observed only once. 25% to 30% of the sample comes from the top ten. The sample's time point label, in plain terms: about 28 days (+/-7) after the second vaccine dose. Taken with the paper, the label for treatment or condition translates to: meningococcal conjugate vaccine given as trial control. Sequencing used peripheral blood, obtained 28 days after the second dose of the MenACWY control vaccine. The receptors shown here come from an adult who received the MenACWY meningococcal vaccine as a control.

This clone has only a few counts. The gene calls are TRBV7-6 and TRBJ2-5, with D uncertain. Trimming pared 1 base from V and 4 bases from J, leaving 16 bases between. The germline V gene has CDR1 SGHVS and CDR2 FNYEAQ. The CDR3 consists of 16 residues. The CDR3 coding sequence is TGTGCCAGCAGCTTAGTGGTGACCGGACCGGGAGAGACCCAGTACTTC. This codes for CASSLVVTGPGETQYF.

V gene TRBV5-1 combines with J gene TRBJ2-7; tentative D call: TRBD1 (5 bases). The CDR3 covers 14 residues. V lost 0 bases and J 5 bases, leaving 12 bases between the germline ends. Germline V gene data show CDR1 as SGHRS and CDR2 as YFSETQ. This CDR3 is CASSLEASTDEQYF. As DNA, the CDR3 is TGCGCCAGCAGCTTGGAGGCTTCGACAGACGAGCAGTACTTC.

J is TRBJ1-2 and V is TRBV12-3 or TRBV12-4, with D possibly matching TRBD1 (5 bases). The germline V and J ends were trimmed by 6 bases and 8 bases, with 13 bases remaining between them. This CDR3 has 12 residues. This CDR3 reads CASRAGSTGYTF. CDR3 nucleotide sequence: TGTGCCAGCAGGGCAGGGAGCACAGGCTACACCTTC.

V gene TRBV28 combines with J gene TRBJ2-2, with a weak D call TRBD2 (6 bases). The V end lost 5 bases, the J end lost 1 base, and 11 bases lay between the germline ends. Germline assignment: CDR1 MDHEN and CDR2 SYDVKM. This CDR3 spans 15 amino acids. DNA for the CDR3: TGTGCCAGCAGTCAACCAGCGGGGAACACCGGGGAGCTGTTTTTT. Amino acid sequence: CASSQPAGNTGELFF.

This clone occurred once. The chain carries TRBV13 and TRBJ1-1; no reliable D call. This CDR3 is built from 15 residues. Germline V gives CDR1 PRHDT, CDR2 FYEKMQ (reference sequence). V was cut by 1 base and J by 5 bases, with 14 bases left in between. CDR3 bases: TGTGCCAGCAGCTTAGATGGAGAGGGTCGAACTGAAGCTTTCTTT. Encoded protein: CASSLDGEGRTEAFF.

V and J are TRBV2 and TRBJ2-3, with D unresolved. Germline V gene lookup returns CDR1 SNHLY and CDR2 FYNNEI. The CDR3 consists of 14 residues. V dropped 2 bases and J dropped 0 bases, with 6 bases sitting between them. The CDR3 DNA follows: TGTGCCAGCAGTGAAACACAGAGCACAGATACGCAGTATTTT. Protein product: CASSETQSTDTQYF.

V is TRBV4-1 and J is TRBJ1-2; perhaps TRBD1 as D (5 bases). The V gene lost 3 bases and the J gene lost 8 bases, with 16 bases spanning the gap. Looked up from germline, CDR1 is MGHRA and CDR2 is YSYEKL. This CDR3 contains 14 residues. CDR3 nucleotide sequence: TGCGCCAGCAGCCAGACAACGGGGGTCAGGGGCTACACCTTC. It yields the protein CASSQTTGVRGYTF.

The chain combines TRBV6-5 with TRBJ2-7; no definite D call. Deletions cut 7 bases from V and 8 bases from J, with 18 bases between. The CDR3 is 13 amino acids. Germline V gene lookup returns CDR1 MNHEY and CDR2 SVGAGI. CDR3 region: CASTKEPFSKQYF. CDR3 DNA sequence: TGTGCCAGCACGAAGGAGCCTTTCTCGAAGCAGTACTTC.

The table lists this clone with a count of one. This chain uses TRBV3-1 (or the pseudogene TRBV3-2) with TRBJ2-2, with D perhaps matching TRBD2 (5 bases). The germline CDR1 and CDR2 sequences are LGHDT and YNNKEL (reference sequence). This CDR3 region has 16 residues. The V and J ends lost 3 bases and 5 bases respectively, with 16 bases between them. CDR3 coding DNA: TGTGCCAGCAGCCAGGGGTCCGGGATGAGTACCGGGGAGCTGTTTTTT. Its translation is CASSQGSGMSTGELFF.

This chain links TRBV19 with TRBJ2-7; the D gene is possibly TRBD2 (6 bases). Germline V gene lookup returns CDR1 LNHDA and CDR2 SQIVND (reference sequence). The germline V and J ends were trimmed by 3 bases and 2 bases, with 17 bases remaining between them. The CDR3 consists of 16 residues. The CDR3 DNA is TGTGCCAGTAGTATCTCCGGACTAAAGGCTGCCTACGAGCAGTACTTC. Its translation: CASSISGLKAAYEQYF.

Note on this clone: The identical CDR3 is also encoded by other nucleotide sequences in the sample. The chain uses TRBV11-3 and TRBJ1-1, with D uncertain. The CDR3 runs 13 residues. The germline CDR1 and CDR2 sequences are SGHNT and YENEEA. The germline V and J ends were trimmed by 2 bases and 0 bases, with 4 bases remaining between them. DNA for the CDR3: TGTGCCAGCAGCTTAACTTTGAACACTGAAGCTTTCTTT. This codes for CASSLTLNTEAFF.

In its sample, this clone was seen once. V and J are TRBV11-2 and TRBJ2-7, with D perhaps being TRBD1 or TRBD2 (5 bases each). Trimming pared 4 bases from V and 7 bases from J, leaving 20 bases between. The CDR3 is 15 residues long. The germline V gene has CDR1 SGHAT and CDR2 FQNNGV. The DNA of the CDR3 is TGTGCCAGCAGCTCCATCCCGGGACGGTTTTGGGAGCAGTACTTC. This translates into CASSSIPGRFWEQYF.

The rearrangement links TRBV7-9 to TRBJ2-1, with 8 nucleotides matching TRBD2. CDR1 and CDR2 from the germline V gene are SEHNR and FQNEAQ (reference sequence). This CDR3 spans 16 amino acids. The junction had 11 bases not matched to a gene; V was cut back by 4 bases and J by 6 bases. CDR3 DNA sequence: TGTGCCAGCAGCTCCCCGGGAAGCGGGGGATTCAATGAGCAGTTCTTC. This gives the protein CASSSPGSGGFNEQFF.

The DNA for the CDR3 is TGTGCTAGTGGTCCCGACAGGGGCACTGAAGCTTTCTTT. Its translation is CASGPDRGTEAFF. The chain employs TRBV12-5 and TRBJ1-1; 8 nucleotides agree with TRBD1. Germline-derived CDR1 and CDR2 are LGHNT and FRNRAP. The ends lost 5 bases at V and 4 bases at J; junction bases unmatched: 3. The CDR3 contains 13 residues. The complete variable domain, with remaining parts taken from reference TRBV12-5 and TRBJ1-1, reads DARVTQTPRHKVTEMGQEVTMRCQPILGHNTVFWYRQTMMQGLELLAYFRNRAPLDDSGMPKDRFSAEMPDATLATLKIQPSEPRDSAVYFCASGPDRGTEAFFGQGTRLTVV.

This chain uses TRBV15 with TRBJ1-5; D is possibly TRBD1 (5 bases). The CDR3 totals 12 residues. Trimming pared 5 bases from V and 10 bases from J, leaving 12 bases between. The V gene's germline CDR1 is LNHNV and CDR2 YYDKDF (reference sequence). CDR3 nucleotide sequence: TGTGCCACCAGCGGGGCGGGAGAACCCCAGCATTTT. Its translation: CATSGAGEPQHF.

J is TRBJ2-7 and V is TRBV6-1, with TRBD2 identical over 11 bases. The CDR3 has 14 amino acids. Looked up from germline, CDR1 is MNHNS and CDR2 is SASEGT. The trim removed 7 bases at V and 2 bases at J, leaving 4 bases unmatched. The CDR3 reads CASKGTSGTYEQYF. CDR3 DNA sequence: TGTGCCAGCAAAGGGACTAGCGGAACCTACGAGCAGTACTTC.

This chain joins TRBV3-1 (or the pseudogene TRBV3-2) and TRBJ2-2, with D possibly matching TRBD2 (6 bases). This CDR3 spans 18 amino acids. The germline V gene encodes CDR1 LGHDT and CDR2 YNNKEL (reference sequence). Deletions cut 0 bases from V and 4 bases from J, with 18 bases between. The CDR3 DNA follows: TGTGCCAGCAGCCAAGATATCAAGGAGGGAGGTGGCACCGGGGAGCTGTTTTTT. Translating it yields CASSQDIKEGGGTGELFF.

The V and J genes are TRBV6-8 and TRBJ1-5; D gene ambiguous. The CDR3 length is 16 residues. Looked up from germline, CDR1 is MNHGY and CDR2 is SAAAGT. Trimming stripped 0 bases from V and 2 bases from J, with 11 bases between. The CDR3 coding sequence is TGTGCCAGCAGTTACTCGCACTGTTTCGGCAATCAGCCCCAGCATTTT. Translated, it gives CASSYSHCFGNQPQHF.

A note on this clone: The germline gene is not matched at one end of the junction; a read error may be the cause. V is TRBV9 and J is TRBJ2-1; TRBD2 aligns across 12 bases. Germline CDR1 reads SGDLS; CDR2 reads YYNGEE. The CDR3 covers 15 residues. The CDR3 loop reads CASSANPSGGAPLLF. DNA for the CDR3: TGTGCCAGCAGCGCCAATCCTAGCGGGGGGGCACCCTTGCTCTTC. Combining the CDR3 with reference TRBV9 and TRBJ2-1 gives the whole variable domain DSGVTQTPKHLITATGQRVTLRCSPRSGDLSVYWYQQSLDQGLQFLIQYYNGEERAKGNILERFSAQQFPDLHSELNLSSLELGDSALYFCASSANPSGGAPLLFGPGTRLTVL.

V is TRBV5-8 and J is TRBJ2-1; D might be TRBD2 (6 bases). The CDR3 is 15 residues long. Trimming pared 6 bases from V and 4 bases from J, leaving 17 bases between. The germline V gene has CDR1 SGHTS and CDR2 YDEGEE. The DNA for the CDR3 is TGTGCCAGCACCATCAGGACTAACATTTACAATGAGCAGTTCTTC. Amino acid sequence: CASTIRTNIYNEQFF.

This clone was seen a single time. The V call is TRBV25-1, the J call TRBJ1-6; the D gene is possibly TRBD1 (6 bases). Germline values: CDR1 MGHDK, CDR2 SYGVNS. Trimming cost V 5 bases and J 9 bases, with 11 bases left between them. The CDR3 contains 13 residues. The CDR3 DNA is TGTGCCAGCAGTATAAGCAGGGGTTCACCCCTCCACTTT. Protein: CASSISRGSPLHF.

The chain links TRBV3-1 (or the pseudogene TRBV3-2) to TRBJ2-2; possible D gene TRBD1, 6 bases. The germline V gene encodes CDR1 LGHDT and CDR2 YNNKEL (reference sequence). The V gene lost 0 bases and the J gene lost 0 bases, with 17 bases spanning the gap. There are 19 residues in the CDR3. CDR3 protein: CASSQDARGNVANTGELFF. In DNA form, the CDR3 reads TGTGCCAGCAGCCAAGACGCAAGGGGGAACGTCGCGAACACCGGGGAGCTGTTTTTT.